This TCR beta chain appears in the sequencing data of a study of blood T cell repertoires in COVID-19. The protocol was immunoSEQ multiplex PCR, while the TCRdb copy is restricted to in-frame clones and leaves out a portion. Among roughly 100,000 clones listed, just over 85% were seen once. The source material was peripheral blood. The receptor comes from a woman in her 70s with acute or convalescent COVID-19.

CDR3 amino acids: CAISNDRALGGYTF. The CDR3, as DNA: TGTGCCATCAGTAATGACAGGGCGCTGGGTGGCTACACCTTC. The rearrangement uses TRBV10-3 and TRBJ1-2; TRBD1 matches at 7 bases. Germline CDR1 reads ENHRY; CDR2 reads SYGVKD. CDR3 length: 14 amino acids. With 5 bases clipped from V and 7 bases from J, the junction kept 10 bases outside the gene matches.